Presented here are 19 T cell receptor beta chains from one specimen sequenced in a study of response to subunit inactivated influenza vaccine. TCRdb reanalysed the RT-PCR reads using MiXCR and keeps one entry per CDR3 protein. The table has around 750,000 distinct CDR3 sequences, 21% seen once. Sequenced here: PBMCs from blood, sampled approximately 5 days after vaccination. All receptors derive from a man in his forties or fifties who received an inactivated influenza vaccine.

The DNA of the CDR3 is TGCAGGGCCCGGGACTTAAGCACAGATACGCAGTATTTT. Translated: CRARDLSTDTQYF. The chain couples TRBV20-1 to TRBJ2-3; perhaps TRBD2 as D (6 bases). CDR1 is DFQATT and CDR2 is SNEGSKA in the germline V gene (reference sequence). The CDR3 consists of 13 residues.

The chain recombines TRBV15 with TRBJ2-2; D is perhaps TRBD2 (5 bases). V was trimmed by 0 bases and J by 6 bases, leaving 11 bases between them. The CDR3 has 15 amino acids. From germline, CDR1 is LNHNV and CDR2 YYDKDF (reference sequence). DNA for the CDR3: TGTGCCACCAGCAGAGAGGCCGGGGTTCCCGGGGAGCTGTTTTTT. Its translation is CATSREAGVPGELFF.

This clonotype was recorded a few times. The gene calls are TRBV20-1 and TRBJ1-5; TRBD1 is a possible D gene (6 bases). CDR1 and CDR2 from the germline V gene are DFQATT and SNEGSKA (reference sequence). The V end lost 3 bases, the J end lost 2 bases, and 14 bases lay between the germline ends. The CDR3 spans 15 residues. The CDR3 DNA reads TGCAGTGCTAGGCCCTCAGGGGCTCGCAATCAGCCCCAGCATTTT. This encodes CSARPSGARNQPQHF.

This clonotype was seen a handful of times. The V call is TRBV18, the J call TRBJ2-7, with no clear D. Trimming removed 1 base from V and 7 bases from J, with 17 bases in between. The CDR3 has 15 residues. CDR1 is KGHSH, CDR2 LQKENI, per germline. DNA for the CDR3: TGTGCCAGCTCACCACTGGAAAGTGGATCGAATGAGCAGTACTTC. This translates into CASSPLESGSNEQYF.

The chain employs TRBV4-1 and TRBJ2-1; no definite D call. The CDR3 has 13 residues. Trimming took 0 bases from V and 10 from J, leaving 10 bases between them. In germline, CDR1 is MGHRA, CDR2 YSYEKL. The CDR3, as DNA: TGCGCCAGCAGCCAAGATTTGAGAGTCGAGCAGTTCTTC. This encodes CASSQDLRVEQFF.

The chain has TRBV15 and TRBJ2-5; D uncertain. CDR3 length: 13 residues. Germline CDR1 reads LNHNV; CDR2 reads YYDKDF (reference sequence). Trimming removed 1 base from V and 5 bases from J, with 8 bases in between. The CDR3 nucleotides read TGTGCCACCAGCAGAGCCCCTGGTGAGACCCAGTACTTC. Its translation: CATSRAPGETQYF.

The chain links TRBV6-2 or TRBV6-3 to TRBJ1-1; D is unresolved. CDR1 is MNHEY and CDR2 is SVGEGT in the germline V gene. Trimming took 2 bases from V and 9 from J, leaving 7 bases between them. The CDR3 extends over 11 amino acids. The CDR3 region is CASSYMGKAFF. CDR3 sequence (DNA): TGTGCCAGCAGTTACATGGGGAAAGCTTTCTTT.

The chain couples TRBV12-3 or TRBV12-4 to TRBJ2-2; D not certain. The length of the CDR3 is 15 residues. V gave up 0 bases and J gave up 4 bases, with 9 bases separating them. CDR3: CASSLAPAGTGELFF. CDR3 nucleotides: TGTGCCAGCAGTTTAGCGCCTGCCGGCACCGGGGAGCTGTTTTTT.

CDR3 coding DNA: TGTGCCAGCAGCTTAGATCGTATGGTCGGGGAGACCCAGTACTTC. As protein: CASSLDRMVGETQYF. This rearrangement joins TRBV11-2 to TRBJ2-5, with D uncertain. V was clipped by 0 bases and J by 5 bases, with 13 bases between them. Germline CDR1 and CDR2: SGHAT and FQNNGV. The CDR3 sequence is 15 residues long. Variable domain in full (rest from reference TRBV11-2 and TRBJ2-5): EAGVAQSPRYKIIEKRQSVAFWCNPISGHATLYWYQQILGQGPKLLIQFQNNGVVDDSQLPKDRFSAERLKGVDSTLKIQPAKLEDSAVYLCASSLDRMVGETQYFGPGTRLLVL.

This chain joins TRBV9 and TRBJ2-1; possibly TRBD2 for D (5 bases). The CDR3 extends over 15 amino acids. From germline, CDR1 is SGDLS and CDR2 YYNGEE. V gave up 4 bases and J gave up 15 bases, with 26 bases separating them. CDR3 loop: CASSPRAGEGSVRFF. CDR3 DNA: TGTGCCAGCAGCCCCCGGGCGGGTGAAGGCTCGGTGCGGTTCTTC.

This sequence joins TRBV28 and TRBJ2-7; TRBD2 matches 9 bases. The CDR3 consists of 14 residues. Germline CDR1 is MDHEN and CDR2 is SYDVKM. With 1 base clipped from V and 6 bases from J, the junction kept 4 bases outside the gene matches. CDR3 in DNA: TGTGCCAGCAGTTTATTGGCTAGCGGGACCGAGCAGTACTTC. As protein: CASSLLASGTEQYF.

The genes are TRBV20-1 and TRBJ2-3; D is ambiguous. CDR1 DFQATT and CDR2 SNEGSKA come from the germline V gene (reference sequence). The V gene lost 3 bases and the J gene lost 2 bases, with 15 bases spanning the gap. The CDR3 has 15 amino acids. The CDR3 nucleotides are TGCAGTGCTAGGCCCATTGGTGGGAACACAGATACGCAGTATTTT. Encoded protein: CSARPIGGNTDTQYF.

A few counts support this clonotype. The chain carries TRBV10-3 and TRBJ2-2, with 7 bases aligning to TRBD1. This CDR3 is 15 amino acids long. Germline-derived CDR1 and CDR2 are ENHRY and SYGVKD. The trim removed 3 bases at V and 7 bases at J, leaving 8 bases unmatched. CDR3: CAISETTGLIGELFF. The CDR3 DNA follows: TGTGCCATCAGTGAAACGACAGGGTTGATCGGGGAGCTGTTTTTT.

There are many counts of this clonotype. The chain uses TRBV20-1 and TRBJ2-2; D is ambiguous. This CDR3 is built from 17 residues. Germline assignment: CDR1 DFQATT and CDR2 SNEGSKA (reference sequence). The germline V and J ends were trimmed by 2 bases and 0 bases, with 16 bases remaining between them. The CDR3 DNA reads as TGCAGTGCTAGACCTCGTTTTAGGAAATCGAACACCGGGGAGCTGTTTTTT. Translated, it gives CSARPRFRKSNTGELFF.

This clonotype has a count of ten or more. DNA for the CDR3: TGTGCCAGCAGCCCGGACAGGGTCAGCTACGAGCAGTACTTC. Translation: CASSPDRVSYEQYF. The chain combines TRBV28 with TRBJ2-7, with 8 bases aligning to TRBD1. The ends lost 6 bases at V and 3 bases at J; junction bases unmatched: 7. CDR3 length equals 14 residues. The germline gives CDR1 MDHEN, CDR2 SYDVKM. Full variable domain (rest looked up from reference TRBV28 and TRBJ2-7): DVKVTQSSRYLVKRTGEKVFLECVQDMDHENMFWYRQDPGLGLRLIYFSYDVKMKEKGDIPEGYSVSREKKERFSLILESASTNQTSMYLCASSPDRVSYEQYFGPGTRLTVT.

The chain couples TRBV5-1 to TRBJ2-3; no firm D call. Germline V gene lookup returns CDR1 SGHRS and CDR2 YFSETQ. The ends were cut back, 5 bases at V and 5 bases at J, with 9 bases in the middle. The CDR3 spans 12 residues. The CDR3 DNA is TGCGCCAGCAGACATCTGGGAGATACGCAGTATTTT. Its protein is CASRHLGDTQYF. The entire variable domain, with the rest obtained from reference TRBV5-1 and TRBJ2-3, is as follows: KAGVTQTPRYLIKTRGQQVTLSCSPISGHRSVSWYQQTPGQGLQFLFEYFSETQRNKGNFPGRFSGRQFSNSRSEMNVSTLELGDSALYLCASRHLGDTQYFGPGTRLTVL.

This chain uses TRBV4-1 with TRBJ2-7, with TRBD1 matching over 7 bases. The CDR3 is 16 amino acids. Germline lookup yields CDR1 MGHRA and CDR2 YSYEKL. The J segment lost 0 bases and the V segment lost 3 bases, leaving 8 bases of the junction unmatched. This CDR3 reads CASSQATGTYSYEQYF. The CDR3 bases are TGCGCCAGCAGCCAGGCGACAGGGACCTACTCCTACGAGCAGTACTTC.

This chain links TRBV7-9 with TRBJ1-6; 7 positions agree with TRBD1. The CDR3 consists of 14 residues. V lost 5 bases and J lost 5; bases outside the gene matches: 3. In germline, CDR1 is SEHNR, CDR2 FQNEAQ (reference sequence). For the CDR3, the DNA is TGTGCCAGCAGCAGGGACAGCAATAATTCACCCCTCCACTTT. It encodes CASSRDSNNSPLHF.

This clonotype was counted between two and nine times. The V and J genes are TRBV6-2 or TRBV6-3 and TRBJ2-2; D may correspond to TRBD1 or TRBD2 (6 bases each). Germline assignment: CDR1 MNHEY and CDR2 SVGEGT. V lost 2 bases to trimming and J lost 5 bases, with 9 bases between them. The CDR3 has 14 amino acids. Written as DNA, the CDR3 is TGTGCCAGCAGTTACCGGGGGCGTACCGGGGAGCTGTTTTTT. It specifies CASSYRGRTGELFF.